This TCR beta chain was observed in a study of cytomegalovirus exposure and HLA in healthy donors. On the study more broadly: Approximately 80 million unique TCRs, all from HLA-typed donors, were included in an early release of the data. Study-wide points: It was reported that the classifier diagnosed cytomegalovirus status with high specificity and sensitivity in both the original and validation cohorts.

PCR primers comprised 60 Vbeta and 13 Jbeta primers. TCRdb keeps only in-frame clones here, not all; method: immunoSEQ multiplex PCR. The sample has over 100,000 clones; over 60% are singletons. Trimming cost V 4 bases and J 6 bases, with 13 bases left between them. CDR1 is MNHEY and CDR2 is SVGAGI in the germline V gene. This CDR3 has 13 amino acids. A note on this clone: The antigen is not known.

The V call is TRBV6-5, the J call TRBJ2-7; unclear D gene. The receptor was derived from a woman in her 30s in good health and CMV-seronegative. The sample comprised PBMCs. CDR3 protein: CASSFSARGEQYF. The CDR3 DNA reads as TGTGCCAGCAGTTTCAGTGCTCGAGGCGAGCAGTACTTC.